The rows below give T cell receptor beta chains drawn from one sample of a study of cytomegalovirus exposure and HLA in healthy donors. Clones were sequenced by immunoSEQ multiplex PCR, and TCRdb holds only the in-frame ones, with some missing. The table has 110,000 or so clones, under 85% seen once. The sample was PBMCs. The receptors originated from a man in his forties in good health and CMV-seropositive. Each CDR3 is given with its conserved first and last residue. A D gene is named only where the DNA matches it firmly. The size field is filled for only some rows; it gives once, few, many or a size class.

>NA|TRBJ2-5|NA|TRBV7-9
TGTGCCAGCAGCAAGCAGGGTACCCAAGAGACCCAGTACTTC
CASSKQGTQETQYF
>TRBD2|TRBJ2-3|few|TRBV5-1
TGCGCCAGCAGCTTGGCTAGCGGGCCTAGCACAGATACGCAGTATTTT
CASSLASGPSTDTQYF
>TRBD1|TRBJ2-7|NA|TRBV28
TGTGCCAGCAGTCTCGGGACAGGGAGCTCCTACGAGCAGTACTTC
CASSLGTGSSYEQYF
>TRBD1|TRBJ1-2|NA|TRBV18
TGTGCCAGCTCGCAACCGGGACAGGGGGCGTTTGACTATGGCTACACCTTC
CASSQPGQGAFDYGYTF
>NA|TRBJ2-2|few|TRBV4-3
TGCGCCAGCAGCCAAGGGAGAAGGGGGTTTACCTCCGGGGAGCTGTTTTTT
CASSQGRRGFTSGELFF
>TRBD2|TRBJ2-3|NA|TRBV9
TGTGCCAGCAGCGCGGGACTAGCGTTCACAGATACGCAGTATTTT
CASSAGLAFTDTQYF
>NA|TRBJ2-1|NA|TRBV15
TGTGCCACCAGCAGGGCCCGCAGTTCCGTTCGTCTCTTC
CATSRARSSVRLF
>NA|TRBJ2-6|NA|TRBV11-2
TGTGCCAGCAGCTTGAGAGACTCTGGGGCCAACGTCCTGACTTTC
CASSLRDSGANVLTF
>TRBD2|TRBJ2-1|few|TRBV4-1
TGCGCCAGCAGCCAAGATCCCTCTAGCGGGGGGGACAATGAGCAGTTCTTC
CASSQDPSSGGDNEQFF
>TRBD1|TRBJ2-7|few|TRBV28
TGTGCCAGCAGACCGACAGGGGGCGAGGAGCAGTACTTC
CASRPTGGEEQYF
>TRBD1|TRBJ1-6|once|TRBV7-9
TGCGCCAGCAGCTTCCTGTTTCAGACAGGGGGCATTTCACCCCTCCACTTT
CASSFLFQTGGISPLHF
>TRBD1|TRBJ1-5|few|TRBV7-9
TGTGCCAGCAGCCAACAGGGACAGGCCAATCAGCCCCAGCATTTT
CASSQQGQANQPQHF
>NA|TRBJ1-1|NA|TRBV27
TGTGCCAGCAGTTTAGTAGCGGGGCCGGACACTGAAGCTTTCTTT
CASSLVAGPDTEAFF
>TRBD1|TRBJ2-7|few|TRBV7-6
TGTGCCAGCAGCGGGCGGGACAGGAGCTCCTACGAGCAGTACTTC
CASSGRDRSSYEQYF
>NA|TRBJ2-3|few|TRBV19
TGTGCCAGTAGTTTGGAGCAGTCCTCGAATACGCAGTATTTT
CASSLEQSSNTQYF
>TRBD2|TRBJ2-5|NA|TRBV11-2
TGTGCCAGCAGCATATTAGCGGGGGGACCTCAAGAGACCCAGTACTTC
CASSILAGGPQETQYF
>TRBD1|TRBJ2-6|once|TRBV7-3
TGTGCCAGCAAGCATACAGGGGCTGGGGCCAACGGCCTGACTTTC
CASKHTGAGANGLTF
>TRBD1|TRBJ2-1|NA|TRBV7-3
TGTGCCAGCAGTCGCGGGACAGGGAGCAATGAGCAGTTCTTC
CASSRGTGSNEQFF
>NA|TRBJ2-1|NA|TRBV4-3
TGCGCCAGCAGCCAAGATGCAGACAATGAGCAGTTCTTC
CASSQDADNEQFF
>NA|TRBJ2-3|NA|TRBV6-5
TGTGCCAGCAGTTACAGACTAAAAGATACGCAGTATTTT
CASSYRLKDTQYF
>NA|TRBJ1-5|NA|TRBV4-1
TGCGCCAGCAGCCAAGGAGGGAATCAGCCCCAGCATTTT
CASSQGGNQPQHF
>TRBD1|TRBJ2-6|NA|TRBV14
TGTGCCAGCAGCCACTTCCGGGACAGAAATGCTGGGGCCAACGTCCTGACTTTC
CASSHFRDRNAGANVLTF
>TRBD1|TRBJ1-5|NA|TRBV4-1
TGCGCCAGCAGCGTGGGACAGGGCCCTTCCCAGCCCCAGCATTTT
CASSVGQGPSQPQHF
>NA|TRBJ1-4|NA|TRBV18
TGTGCCAGCTCGTCCAGCTTACAGGGTACTAATGAAAAACTGTTTTTT
CASSSSLQGTNEKLFF
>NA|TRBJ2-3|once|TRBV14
TGTGCCAGCAGCCAAGAGGGCAGGGATACGCAGTATTTT
CASSQEGRDTQYF
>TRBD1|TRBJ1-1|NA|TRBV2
TGTGCCAGCAGAGTGACAGGGTTCACTGAAGCTTTCTTT
CASRVTGFTEAFF
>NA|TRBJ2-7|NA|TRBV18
TGTGCCAGCTCAAAGGACACAGCCTACGAGCAGTACTTC
CASSKDTAYEQYF
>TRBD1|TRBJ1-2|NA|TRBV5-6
TGTGCCAGCAGCCAAACCCCGGGACAGCAATACTATGGCTACACCTTC
CASSQTPGQQYYGYTF
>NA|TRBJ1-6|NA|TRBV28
TGTGCCAGCAGTTTATATTTGGGGAGCTCACCCCTCCACTTT
CASSLYLGSSPLHF
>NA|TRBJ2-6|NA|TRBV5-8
TGTGCCAGCAGCTTGCAATCCCTCAGCTCTGGGGCCAACGTCCTGACTTTC
CASSLQSLSSGANVLTF
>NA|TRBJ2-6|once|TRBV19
TGTGCCAGTACCGACCCTCGGGGATCTGGGGCCAACGTCCTGACTTTC
CASTDPRGSGANVLTF
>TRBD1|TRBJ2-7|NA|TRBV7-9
TGTGCCAGCAGCCCGGACAGGGCGGACTCCTACGAGCAGTACTTC
CASSPDRADSYEQYF
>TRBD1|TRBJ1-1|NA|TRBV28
TGTGCCAGCAGCCCGCGTGGGACAGGGGTCACTGAAGCTTTCTTT
CASSPRGTGVTEAFF
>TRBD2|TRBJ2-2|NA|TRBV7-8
TGTGCCAGCAGCCCATTAGCGGGGGGCGTAACCGGGGAGCTGTTTTTT
CASSPLAGGVTGELFF
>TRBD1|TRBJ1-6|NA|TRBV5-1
TGCGCCAGCAGCCCTGGGGACAGGGACAATTCACCCCTCCACTTT
CASSPGDRDNSPLHF
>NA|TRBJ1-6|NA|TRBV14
TGTGCCAGCAGCCAAGTTAGGGGTAGTACGTCCGACTCACCCCTCCACTTT
CASSQVRGSTSDSPLHF
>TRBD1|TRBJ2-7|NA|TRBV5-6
TGTGCCAGCAGCACCTCGGGGACAGGGGGCCGGCAGCAGTACTTC
CASSTSGTGGRQQYF
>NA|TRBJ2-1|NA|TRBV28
TGTGCCAGCAGGACAGTCAATGAGCAGTTCTTC
CASRTVNEQFF
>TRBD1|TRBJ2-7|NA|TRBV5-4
TGTGCCAGCAGCGCGGACAGGGGGAGCTACGAGCAGTACTTC
CASSADRGSYEQYF
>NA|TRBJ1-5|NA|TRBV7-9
TGTGCCAGCAGCTTAGGGCAAAGCAATCAGCCCCAGCATTTT
CASSLGQSNQPQHF
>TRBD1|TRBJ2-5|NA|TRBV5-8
TGTGCCAGCAGCCAGACAGGGGGCATAATAGAGACCCAGTACTTC
CASSQTGGIIETQYF
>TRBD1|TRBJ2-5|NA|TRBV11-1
TGTGCCAGCAGGAGCAGGACAGGGGGCCGTGAGACCCAGTACTTC
CASRSRTGGRETQYF
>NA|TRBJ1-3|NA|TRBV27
TGTGCCAGCAGTTTACACCACTTGCCAGGTTCTGGAAACACCATATATTTT
CASSLHHLPGSGNTIYF
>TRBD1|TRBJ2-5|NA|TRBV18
TGTGCCAGCTCACCCAACAGGGGGCAAGAGACCCAGTACTTC
CASSPNRGQETQYF
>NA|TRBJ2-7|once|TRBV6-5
TGTGCCAGCAGGGGTAAGGGGTTCTCCTACGAGCAGTACTTC
CASRGKGFSYEQYF
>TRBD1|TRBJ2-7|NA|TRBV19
TGTGCCAGTAGTATCGCCACAGGGGGCTCCTACGAGCAGTACTTC
CASSIATGGSYEQYF
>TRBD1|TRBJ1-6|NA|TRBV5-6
TGTGCCAGCAGCACGGACAGGGGGCTATCACCCCTCCACTTT
CASSTDRGLSPLHF
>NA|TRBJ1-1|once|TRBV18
TGTGCCAGCTCAGGGGTGGCAGGGGCGAACACTGAAGCTTTCTTT
CASSGVAGANTEAFF
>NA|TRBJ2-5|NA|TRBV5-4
TGTGCCAGCAGCTTTACGACAGGTCGAGAGACCCAGTACTTC
CASSFTTGRETQYF
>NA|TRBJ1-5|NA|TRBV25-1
TGTGCCAGCAGTGACGGGGCAGGGGATCAGCCCCAGCATTTT
CASSDGAGDQPQHF
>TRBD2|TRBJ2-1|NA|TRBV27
TGTGCCAGCAGGCTAGCGGGAACCTACAATGAGCAGTTCTTC
CASRLAGTYNEQFF
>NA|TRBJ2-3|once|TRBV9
TGTGCCAGCTCGAGGGGGGGGCCTCTTGATACGCAGTATTTT
CASSRGGPLDTQYF
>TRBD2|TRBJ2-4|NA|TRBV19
TGTGCCAGTAGGATAGTCGGGGGGAACATTCAGTACTTC
CASRIVGGNIQYF